This is a list of T cell receptor beta chains from one sample in a study of T cells in localized non-small cell lung cancer. TCRdb's table, derived via immunoSEQ multiplex PCR, lists solely in-frame clones and lacks some. The sample consists of under 150,000 clones, more than 80% of them appearing once. Sequencing was performed on peripheral blood, taken before any cancer treatment. The receptors originated from a female donor at least 60 years old with stage I lung adenocarcinoma. CDR3s include the opening cysteine and the closing phenylalanine or tryptophan. The D gene is left open where the match is weak. For some rows the clone size is stated as once, few or many, or as a class when expanded; others skip it.

clone size,D gene,J gene,V gene,CDR3 DNA,CDR3 protein
-,-,TRBJ1-4,TRBV2,TGTGCCAGCAGTGAACTGCGTGCGGCGGAAAAACTGTTTTTT,CASSELRAAEKLFF
-,-,TRBJ1-5,TRBV28,TGTGCCAGCACCTGGACCGGCTGGCCCCAGCATTTT,CASTWTGWPQHF
-,TRBD1,TRBJ2-3,TRBV7-9,TGTGCCAGCAGCTTAGACACTGACAGGGGGACAGATACGCAGTATTTT,CASSLDTDRGTDTQYF
-,-,TRBJ1-3,TRBV4-2,TGTGCCAGCAGCTTCAGGGGACGGAGCTCTGGAAACACCATATATTTT,CASSFRGRSSGNTIYF
-,-,TRBJ2-7,TRBV19,TGTGCCAGTAGTATTCGTCCAGGGCCCTACGAGCAGTACTTC,CASSIRPGPYEQYF
-,-,TRBJ2-7,TRBV5-1,TGCGCCAGCAGCTTGGCTGGGCTCGAGCAGTACTTC,CASSLAGLEQYF
-,-,TRBJ2-7,TRBV21-1,TGTGCCAGCAGCACACTGGTCAGCGGGAGATCACCCGAGCAGTACTTC,CASSTLVSGRSPEQYF
-,-,TRBJ1-4,TRBV25-1,TGTGCCAGCAGTGTCCATGGAAGAGGTGAAAAACTGTTTTTT,CASSVHGRGEKLFF
-,-,TRBJ2-1,TRBV7-9,TGTGCCAGCAGCCTCCAGGGGCTAAATGAGCAGTTCTTC,CASSLQGLNEQFF
-,TRBD1,TRBJ2-3,TRBV5-4,TGTGCCAGCAGACGCCGGACAGGGGAAGATACGCAGTATTTT,CASRRRTGEDTQYF
-,-,TRBJ1-2,TRBV6-6,TGTGCCAGCAGTGTAGACAGGCTGGGAGGCTACACCTTC,CASSVDRLGGYTF
-,TRBD1,TRBJ2-3,TRBV5-6,TGTGCCAGCGGCGGTTGGACAGGGTTAACAGATACGCAGTATTTT,CASGGWTGLTDTQYF
-,-,TRBJ2-1,TRBV5-5,TGTGCCAGCAGCTTGAACGGTCTAGCAGGCAATGAGCAGTTCTTC,CASSLNGLAGNEQFF
-,-,TRBJ2-7,TRBV7-9,TGTGCCAGCAGCTTAGTGGGCCTCGACTCCTACGAGCAGTACTTC,CASSLVGLDSYEQYF
once,-,TRBJ2-6,TRBV20-1,TGCAGTGCTAAGACGGCCAACGTCCTGACTTTC,CSAKTANVLTF
-,TRBD2,TRBJ2-1,TRBV4-1,TGCGCCAGCAGCCAAATCAGCGGGAGGGGGTACAATGAGCAGTTCTTC,CASSQISGRGYNEQFF
-,-,TRBJ2-2,TRBV7-8,TGTGCCAGCAGCTTAAGATCGAGCACCGGGGAGCTGTTTTTT,CASSLRSSTGELFF
-,-,TRBJ1-4,TRBV7-9,TGTGCCAGCAGCCCCACCGGGAATGAAAAACTGTTTTTT,CASSPTGNEKLFF
few,-,TRBJ1-3,TRBV5-1,TGCGCCAGCAGCTTATTTTCGGACAGCCTCTCTGGAAACACCATATATTTT,CASSLFSDSLSGNTIYF
once,TRBD1,TRBJ2-3,TRBV28,TGTGCCAGCAGTGCACAGGGGGCCGGGCTTACTAGCACAGATACGCAGTATTTT,CASSAQGAGLTSTDTQYF
-,TRBD1,TRBJ2-7,TRBV6-1,TGTGCCAGCAGTATCGGGACAGGGACCTACGAGCAGTACTTC,CASSIGTGTYEQYF
-,-,TRBJ1-1,TRBV7-3,TGTGCCAGCAGCTTACAGGGTGGGGACACTGAAGCTTTCTTT,CASSLQGGDTEAFF
few,TRBD2,TRBJ2-5,TRBV6-1,TGTGCCAGCAGTGAAGGGGTAGGGAGGGAGGAGACCCAGTACTTC,CASSEGVGREETQYF
-,-,TRBJ2-7,TRBV4-1,TGCGCCAGCAGCCAAGGTAGGGCTAAAGAGCAGTACTTC,CASSQGRAKEQYF
-,-,TRBJ2-1,TRBV27,TGTGCCAGCAGTTTAAGAGCGACCGAGCAGTTCTTC,CASSLRATEQFF
-,TRBD2,TRBJ2-1,TRBV15,TGTGCCACCAGACCTAGCGGGATCAATGAGCAGTTCTTC,CATRPSGINEQFF